This T cell receptor beta chain emerged from a study of T cell responses to AZD1222 COVID-19 vaccine. About the research overall: Analyses pooled second doses at about 4 or about 12 weeks. General study points: Unmutated variant regions are reportedly the target of nearly half of TCRs that are spike-specific. Only a handful of AZD1222 recipients, more than 5 in all, had baseline seropositivity.

Produced via immunoSEQ multiplex PCR; TCRdb's table is partial and in-frame only. Of 110,000 to 150,000 clones in the sample, around nine tenths were seen once. Germline V CDR1 and CDR2: LGHDT, YNNKEL (reference sequence). The V end lost 4 bases, the J end lost 8 bases, and 17 bases lay between the germline ends. CDR3 length equals 14 residues. Details on this clone: Its target is unknown.

The chain carries TRBV3-1 (or the pseudogene TRBV3-2) and TRBJ1-2; a possible D gene is TRBD1 (6 bases). The clonotype originates from an adult in good health. Here the sequenced sample was peripheral blood, taken on day 0 of AZD1222 vaccination. The CDR3 is CASSPVGGREGYTF. As DNA, the CDR3 is TGTGCCAGCAGCCCAGTGGGGGGGCGCGAGGGCTACACCTTC.